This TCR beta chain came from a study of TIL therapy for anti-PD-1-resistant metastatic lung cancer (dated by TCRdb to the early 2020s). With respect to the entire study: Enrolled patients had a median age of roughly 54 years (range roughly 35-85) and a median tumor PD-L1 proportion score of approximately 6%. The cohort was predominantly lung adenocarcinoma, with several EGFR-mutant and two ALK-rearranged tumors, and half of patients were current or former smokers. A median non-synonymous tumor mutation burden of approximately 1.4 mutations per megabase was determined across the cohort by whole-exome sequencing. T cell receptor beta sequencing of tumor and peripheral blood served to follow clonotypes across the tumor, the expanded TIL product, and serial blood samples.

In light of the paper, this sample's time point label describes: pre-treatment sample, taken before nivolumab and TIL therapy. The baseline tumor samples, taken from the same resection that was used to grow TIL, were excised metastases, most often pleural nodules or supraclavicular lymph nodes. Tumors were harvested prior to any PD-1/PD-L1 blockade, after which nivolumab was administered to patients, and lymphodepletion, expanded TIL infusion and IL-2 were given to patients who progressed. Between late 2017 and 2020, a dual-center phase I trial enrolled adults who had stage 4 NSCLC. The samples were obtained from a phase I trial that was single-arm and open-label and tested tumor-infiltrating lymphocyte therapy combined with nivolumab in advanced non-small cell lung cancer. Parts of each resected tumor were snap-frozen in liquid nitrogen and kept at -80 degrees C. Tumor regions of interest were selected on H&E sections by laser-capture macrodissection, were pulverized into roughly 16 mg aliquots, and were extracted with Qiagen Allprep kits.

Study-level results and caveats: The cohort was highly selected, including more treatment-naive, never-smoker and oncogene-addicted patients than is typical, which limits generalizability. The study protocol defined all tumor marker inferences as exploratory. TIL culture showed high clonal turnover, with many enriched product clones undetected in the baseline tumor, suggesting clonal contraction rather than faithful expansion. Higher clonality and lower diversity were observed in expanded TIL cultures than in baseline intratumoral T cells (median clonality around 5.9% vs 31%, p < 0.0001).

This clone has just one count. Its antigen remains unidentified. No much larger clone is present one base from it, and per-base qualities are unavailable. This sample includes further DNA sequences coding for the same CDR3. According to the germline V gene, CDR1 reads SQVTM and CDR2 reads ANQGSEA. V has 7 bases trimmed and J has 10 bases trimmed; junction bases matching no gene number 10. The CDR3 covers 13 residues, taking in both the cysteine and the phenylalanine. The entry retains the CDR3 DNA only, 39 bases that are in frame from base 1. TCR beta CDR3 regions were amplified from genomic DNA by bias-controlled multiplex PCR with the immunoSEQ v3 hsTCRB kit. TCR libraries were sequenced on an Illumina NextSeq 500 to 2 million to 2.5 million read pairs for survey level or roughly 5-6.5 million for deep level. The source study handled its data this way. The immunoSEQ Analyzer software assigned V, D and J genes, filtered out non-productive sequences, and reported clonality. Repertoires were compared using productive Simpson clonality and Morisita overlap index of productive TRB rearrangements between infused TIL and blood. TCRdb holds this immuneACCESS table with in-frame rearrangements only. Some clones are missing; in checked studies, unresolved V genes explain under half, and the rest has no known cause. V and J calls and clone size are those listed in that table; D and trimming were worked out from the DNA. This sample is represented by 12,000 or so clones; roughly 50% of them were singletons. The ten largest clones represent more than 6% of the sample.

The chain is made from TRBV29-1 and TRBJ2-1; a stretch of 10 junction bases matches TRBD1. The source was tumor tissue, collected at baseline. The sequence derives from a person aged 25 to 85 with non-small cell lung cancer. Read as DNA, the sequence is TGCAGCGGAAGGACAGGGGGGGCGGGGGAGCAGTTCTTC. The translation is CSGRTGGAGEQFF.